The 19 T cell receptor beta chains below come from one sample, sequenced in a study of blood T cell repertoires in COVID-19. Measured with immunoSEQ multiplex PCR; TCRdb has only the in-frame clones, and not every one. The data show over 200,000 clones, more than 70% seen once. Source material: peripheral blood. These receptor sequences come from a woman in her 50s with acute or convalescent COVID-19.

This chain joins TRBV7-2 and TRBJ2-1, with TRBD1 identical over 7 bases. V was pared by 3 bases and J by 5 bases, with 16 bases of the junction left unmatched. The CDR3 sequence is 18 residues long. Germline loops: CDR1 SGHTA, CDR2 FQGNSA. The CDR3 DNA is TGTGCCAGCAGCTTGGACAGGACTGGACGAAGGGACCACAATGAGCAGTTCTTC. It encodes CASSLDRTGRRDHNEQFF.

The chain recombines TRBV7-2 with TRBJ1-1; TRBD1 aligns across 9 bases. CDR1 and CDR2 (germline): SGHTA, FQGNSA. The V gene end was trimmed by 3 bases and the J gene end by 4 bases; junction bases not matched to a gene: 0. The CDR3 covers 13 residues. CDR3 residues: CASSLTGGTEAFF. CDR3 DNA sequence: TGTGCCAGCAGCTTGACAGGGGGCACTGAAGCTTTCTTT. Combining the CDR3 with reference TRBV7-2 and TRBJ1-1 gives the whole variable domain GAGVSQSPSNKVTEKGKDVELRCDPISGHTALYWYRQSLGQGLEFLIYFQGNSAPDKSGLPSDRFSAERTGGSVSTLTIQRTQQEDSAVYLCASSLTGGTEAFFGQGTRLTVV.

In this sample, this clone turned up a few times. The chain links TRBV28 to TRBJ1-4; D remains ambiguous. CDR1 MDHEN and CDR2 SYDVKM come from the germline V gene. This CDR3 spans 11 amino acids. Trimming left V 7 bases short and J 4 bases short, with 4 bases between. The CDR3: CASTSNEKLFF. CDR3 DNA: TGTGCCAGCACCAGTAATGAAAAACTGTTTTTT.

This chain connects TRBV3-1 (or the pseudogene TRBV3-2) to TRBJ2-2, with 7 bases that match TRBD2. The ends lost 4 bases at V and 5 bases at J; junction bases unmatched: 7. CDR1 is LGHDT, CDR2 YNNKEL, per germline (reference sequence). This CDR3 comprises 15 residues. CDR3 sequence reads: CASSPAGDYTGELFF. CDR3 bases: TGTGCCAGCAGCCCGGCGGGAGATTATACCGGGGAGCTGTTTTTT.

The DNA of the CDR3 is TGTGCCAGCAGTGACCAGAGCGTTCACCCAGAGGACAGCTACAATGAGCAGTTCTTC. As protein: CASSDQSVHPEDSYNEQFF. The rearrangement uses TRBV6-4 and TRBJ2-1; maybe TRBD1 (6 bases). CDR1 and CDR2 from the germline V gene are MRHNA and SNTAGT. Trimming took off 2 bases at V and 3 bases at J, with 23 bases between the two ends. The CDR3 extends over 19 amino acids.

This chain's CDR3 is CASSPPSTRGTEAFF. The CDR3 DNA sequence: TGCGCCAGCAGCCCGCCCTCGACCCGGGGCACTGAAGCTTTCTTT. J is TRBJ1-1 and V is TRBV5-1; D is undetermined. This CDR3 has 15 amino acids. The germline gives CDR1 SGHRS, CDR2 YFSETQ. Trimming took 4 bases from V and 4 from J, leaving 17 bases between them.

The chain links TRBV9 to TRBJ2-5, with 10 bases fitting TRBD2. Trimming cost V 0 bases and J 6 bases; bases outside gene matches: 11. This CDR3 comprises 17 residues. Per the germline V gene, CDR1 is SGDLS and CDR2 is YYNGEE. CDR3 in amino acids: CASSVGLAGAIHQTQYF. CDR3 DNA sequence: TGTGCCAGCAGCGTAGGGCTAGCGGGAGCAATTCATCAGACCCAGTACTTC.

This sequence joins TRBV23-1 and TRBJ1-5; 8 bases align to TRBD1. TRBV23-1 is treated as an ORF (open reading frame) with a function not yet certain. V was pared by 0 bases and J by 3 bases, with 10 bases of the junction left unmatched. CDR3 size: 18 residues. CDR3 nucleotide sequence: TGCGCCAGCAGTCAATCCCGGCCCGCGGACAGGGCCAATCAGCCCCAGCATTTT. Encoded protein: CASSQSRPADRANQPQHF.

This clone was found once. CDR3: CASSQDPSGPYNEQFF. Here the CDR3 DNA reads TGCGCCAGCAGCCAAGATCCTAGCGGGCCTTACAATGAGCAGTTCTTC. The V call is TRBV4-1, the J call TRBJ2-1; 8 nucleotides match TRBD2. Trimming took 0 bases from V and 4 from J; bases not matched to a gene: 5. The CDR3 extends over 16 amino acids. Germline V CDR1 and CDR2: MGHRA, YSYEKL.

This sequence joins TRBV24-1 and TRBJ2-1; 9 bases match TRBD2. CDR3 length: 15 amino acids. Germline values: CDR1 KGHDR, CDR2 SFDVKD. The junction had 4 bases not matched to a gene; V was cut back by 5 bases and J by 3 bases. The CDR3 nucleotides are TGTGCCACCAGTGGCCTAGCGGGGAACTACAATGAGCAGTTCTTC. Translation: CATSGLAGNYNEQFF.

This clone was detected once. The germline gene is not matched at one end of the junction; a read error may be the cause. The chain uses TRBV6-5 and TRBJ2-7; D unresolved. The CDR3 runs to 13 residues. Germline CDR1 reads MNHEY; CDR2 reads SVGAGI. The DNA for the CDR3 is TGTGTCAGCAGTTACGATAGCACCTACGAGCAGTACTTC. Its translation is CVSSYDSTYEQYF.

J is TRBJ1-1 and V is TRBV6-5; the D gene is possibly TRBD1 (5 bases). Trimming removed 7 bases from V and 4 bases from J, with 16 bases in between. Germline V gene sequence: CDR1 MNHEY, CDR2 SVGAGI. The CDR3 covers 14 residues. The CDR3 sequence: CASNYRRQSTEAFF. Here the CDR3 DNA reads TGTGCCAGCAACTACAGGCGACAGAGCACTGAAGCTTTCTTT.

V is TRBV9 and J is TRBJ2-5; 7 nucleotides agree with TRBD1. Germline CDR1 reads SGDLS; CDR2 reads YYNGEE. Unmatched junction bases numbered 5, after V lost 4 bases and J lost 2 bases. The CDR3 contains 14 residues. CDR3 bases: TGTGCCAGCAGCCCCCGGGACAGACAAGAGACCCAGTACTTC. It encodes CASSPRDRQETQYF.

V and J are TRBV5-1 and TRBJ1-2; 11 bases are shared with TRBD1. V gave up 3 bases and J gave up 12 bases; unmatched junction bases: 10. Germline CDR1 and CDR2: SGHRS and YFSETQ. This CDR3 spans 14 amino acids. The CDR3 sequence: CASSSSPGQGVNTF. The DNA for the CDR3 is TGCGCCAGCAGCTCCTCTCCGGGACAGGGGGTGAACACCTTC.

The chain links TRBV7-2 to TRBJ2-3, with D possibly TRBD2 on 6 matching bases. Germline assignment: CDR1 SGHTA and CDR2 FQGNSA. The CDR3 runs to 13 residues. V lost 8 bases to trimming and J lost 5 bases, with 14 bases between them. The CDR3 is CASLSGRQDTQYF. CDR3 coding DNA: TGTGCCAGCCTTAGCGGACGTCAAGATACGCAGTATTTT.

CDR3 in amino acids: CASRGQGLNEQYF. The CDR3 DNA reads TGTGCCAGTAGGGGACAGGGGTTGAACGAGCAGTACTTC. This chain connects TRBV19 to TRBJ2-7; 10 nucleotides match TRBD1. Germline CDR1 is LNHDA and CDR2 is SQIVND (reference sequence). Trimming at V came to 6 bases and at J to 5 bases, leaving 4 bases not matched to a gene. The CDR3 loop spans 13 amino acids.

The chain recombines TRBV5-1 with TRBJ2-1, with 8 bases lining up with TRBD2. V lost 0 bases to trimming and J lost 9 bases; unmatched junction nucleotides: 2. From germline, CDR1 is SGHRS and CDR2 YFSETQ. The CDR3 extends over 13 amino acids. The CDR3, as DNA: TGCGCCAGCAGCTTGGGGCGGGAGGCTGAGCAGTTCTTC. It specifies CASSLGREAEQFF.

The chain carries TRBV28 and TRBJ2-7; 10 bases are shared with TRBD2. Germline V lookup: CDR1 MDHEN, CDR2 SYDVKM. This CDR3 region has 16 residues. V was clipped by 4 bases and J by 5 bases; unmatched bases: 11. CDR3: CASSSSLSGRAHEQYF. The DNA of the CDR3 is TGTGCCAGCAGTTCCTCCCTAAGCGGGAGGGCCCACGAGCAGTACTTC.

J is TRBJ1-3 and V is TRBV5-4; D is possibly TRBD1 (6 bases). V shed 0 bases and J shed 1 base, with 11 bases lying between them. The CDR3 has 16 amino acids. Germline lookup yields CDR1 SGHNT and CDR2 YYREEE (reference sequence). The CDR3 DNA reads TGTGCCAGCAGCTTGGCCCGGGACATGTCTGGAAACACCATATATTTT. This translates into CASSLARDMSGNTIYF.